The 20 T cell receptor beta chains below come from one sample, sequenced in a study of brain metastases from non-small cell lung cancer. The data were produced by immunoSEQ multiplex PCR, yet TCRdb's version contains in-frame clones alone and is incomplete. The data contain about 1,400 clones, around 75% of them singletons. Sequencing was carried out using tumor-adjacent normal tissue. These receptors were obtained from a donor at least 40 years old with non-small cell lung cancer.

This clone was observed a few times. This sequence joins TRBV19 and TRBJ1-2; 8 positions match TRBD1. J lost 5 bases, V lost 3 bases, and 5 bases had no gene match. The germline CDR1 and CDR2 sequences are LNHDA and SQIVND (reference sequence). This CDR3 spans 14 amino acids. CDR3 sequence: CASSIRQGLYGYTF. As DNA, the CDR3 is TGTGCCAGTAGTATTCGACAGGGGTTATATGGCTACACCTTC.

This clone has just one count. This chain joins TRBV5-5 and TRBJ2-5; D might be TRBD1 or TRBD2, each matching 5 bases. CDR1 SGHKS and CDR2 YYEKEE come from the germline V gene (reference sequence). V lost 0 bases, J lost 2 bases, and 8 bases lay in between. The length of the CDR3 is 14 residues. CDR3 in DNA: TGTGCCAGCAGCTTGGAGTGGGGGCAAGAGACCCAGTACTTC. Translated: CASSLEWGQETQYF.

V and J are TRBV5-1 and TRBJ2-3, with a weak D call TRBD2 (5 bases). This CDR3 has 15 residues. Trimming left V 4 bases short and J 1 base short, with 13 bases between. The germline V gene encodes CDR1 SGHRS and CDR2 YFSETQ. The CDR3 protein is CASSPGIWGTDTQYF. The CDR3 nucleotides read TGCGCCAGCAGCCCCGGGATCTGGGGCACAGATACGCAGTATTTT.

A word on this clone: Other DNA sequences from this sample encode an identical CDR3 as well. This chain links TRBV7-9 with TRBJ2-1; no clear D gene. Germline CDR1 SEHNR, CDR2 FQNEAQ (reference sequence). The CDR3 extends over 13 amino acids. V lost 11 bases, J lost 0 bases, and 11 bases lay in between. DNA of the CDR3: TGTGCCCAGGTCTTAATCTCCTACAATGAGCAGTTCTTC. This sequence encodes CAQVLISYNEQFF.

The chain joins TRBV11-2 to TRBJ2-1; 8 nucleotides line up with TRBD2. Trimming at V came to 3 bases and at J to 0 bases, leaving 13 bases not matched to a gene. The germline gives CDR1 SGHAT, CDR2 FQNNGV. The CDR3 is 19 residues long. The CDR3 is CASSLGVKIAGISYNEQFF. The DNA of the CDR3 is TGTGCCAGCAGCTTGGGCGTTAAAATAGCGGGGATCTCCTACAATGAGCAGTTCTTC.

The V call is TRBV4-3, the J call TRBJ1-4, with TRBD1 matching over 7 bases. The CDR3 runs to 15 residues. Germline loops: CDR1 LGHNA, CDR2 YSLEER. The trim removed 2 bases at V and 10 bases at J, leaving 10 bases unmatched. CDR3 amino acids: CASSQQRQGSGKLFF. The CDR3 nucleotides read TGCGCCAGCAGCCAACAAAGACAGGGCTCAGGAAAACTGTTTTTT.

This clone was counted between two and nine times. The rearrangement joins TRBV10-3 to TRBJ2-1; 8 bases fit TRBD2. Trimming removed 3 bases from V and 7 bases from J; junction bases left unmatched: 5. The CDR3 contains 14 residues. Germline CDR1 reads ENHRY; CDR2 reads SYGVKD. CDR3 residues: CAISDSGGVNEQFF. The CDR3 DNA reads TGTGCCATCAGTGACTCCGGGGGGGTAAATGAGCAGTTCTTC.

The chain combines TRBV18 with TRBJ1-1; TRBD1 matches at 7 bases. Germline V CDR1 and CDR2: KGHSH, LQKENI. The V and J ends lost 5 bases and 4 bases, in that order; junction bases with no gene match: 7. The CDR3 has 14 residues. CDR3 sequence: CASSEGQMSTEAFF. CDR3 DNA: TGTGCCAGCTCAGAGGGACAGATGAGCACTGAAGCTTTCTTT.

This clone was observed a handful of times. V and J are TRBV7-8 and TRBJ1-2, with a possible D match to TRBD1 (5 bases). The CDR3 runs to 14 residues. CDR1 and CDR2 from the germline V gene are SGHVS and FQNEAQ. Trimming stripped 0 bases from V and 8 bases from J, with 13 bases between. CDR3 coding DNA: TGTGCCAGCAGCTTAGCCGCCCAGGGTCGGGGCTACACCTTC. It encodes CASSLAAQGRGYTF.

This clone appeared once. The chain has TRBV14 and TRBJ2-1; tentative D call: TRBD1 (5 bases). Trimming shortened V by 0 bases and J by 3 bases, and 15 bases separated the two germline ends. This CDR3 has 17 residues. CDR1 and CDR2 (germline): SGHDN, FVKESK. CDR3 loop: CASSQDQGASYYNEQFF. Here the CDR3 DNA reads TGTGCCAGCAGCCAAGACCAGGGTGCGAGCTACTACAATGAGCAGTTCTTC.

The rearrangement links TRBV7-3 to TRBJ2-5; weak D call: TRBD1 (6 bases). V was shortened by 6 bases and J by 5 bases, with 16 bases between the two germline ends. The CDR3 consists of 14 residues. The germline V gene encodes CDR1 SGHTA and CDR2 FQGTGA. The CDR3 spells CASSSLEDRETQYF. CDR3 sequence (DNA): TGTGCCAGCAGTTCCCTCGAAGACAGGGAGACCCAGTACTTC.

The chain joins TRBV28 to TRBJ1-5; D perhaps matches TRBD1 (5 bases). Germline V gene lookup returns CDR1 MDHEN and CDR2 SYDVKM. The V and J ends lost 4 bases and 3 bases respectively, with 13 bases between them. This CDR3 has 15 amino acids. The CDR3 coding sequence is TGTGCCAGCAGTTATCACGACAGAAACAATCAGCCCCAGCATTTT. Residues: CASSYHDRNNQPQHF.

The J gene is TRBJ2-3, the V gene TRBV5-6; D ambiguous. Trimming took off 2 bases at V and 5 bases at J, with 9 bases between the two ends. The CDR3 length is 13 residues. Germline loops: CDR1 SGHDT, CDR2 YYEEEE. The CDR3 loop is CASSLGWGDTQYF. CDR3 nucleotides: TGTGCCAGCAGCTTAGGGTGGGGAGATACGCAGTATTTT.

The chain recombines TRBV13 with TRBJ1-3; D is unclear. The germline V gene has CDR1 PRHDT and CDR2 FYEKMQ (reference sequence). This CDR3 comprises 15 residues. Trimming removed 1 base at V and 0 bases at J, with 7 bases between. The CDR3 is CASSLEGHSGNTIYF. CDR3 in DNA: TGTGCCAGCAGCTTAGAAGGCCACTCTGGAAACACCATATATTTT.

The chain links TRBV9 to TRBJ1-1; D not resolved. Germline-derived CDR1 and CDR2 are SGDLS and YYNGEE. The CDR3 loop spans 13 amino acids. V gave up 0 bases and J gave up 7 bases, with 10 bases separating them. CDR3 residues: CASSVAFQGEAFF. CDR3 DNA sequence: TGTGCCAGCAGCGTAGCCTTTCAAGGTGAAGCTTTCTTT.

This chain joins TRBV10-3 and TRBJ2-7, with D perhaps TRBD2 (6 bases). Trimming shortened V by 6 bases and J by 3 bases, and 18 bases separated the two germline ends. CDR3 length: 15 residues. Germline loops: CDR1 ENHRY, CDR2 SYGVKD. Written as DNA, the CDR3 is TGTGCCATCAGCAACGGGACTCCTGGGGTCTACGAGCAGTACTTC. This codes for CAISNGTPGVYEQYF.

V usage is TRBV7-2 and J usage is TRBJ2-7; the D gene could be TRBD1 or TRBD2 (6 bases each). This CDR3 has 15 amino acids. Germline V lookup: CDR1 SGHTA, CDR2 FQGNSA. V dropped 3 bases and J dropped 0 bases, with 12 bases sitting between them. This CDR3 is CASSLPGARSYEQYF. The CDR3 DNA is TGTGCCAGCAGCTTGCCGGGGGCTCGCTCCTACGAGCAGTACTTC.

The V gene is TRBV29-1, the J gene TRBJ1-1; D is undetermined. Germline loops: CDR1 SQVTM, CDR2 ANQGSEA. Trimming removed 5 bases at V and 0 bases at J, with 4 bases between. This CDR3 is 11 amino acids long. The CDR3 region is CSVWLNTEAFF. For the CDR3, the DNA is TGCAGCGTTTGGTTGAACACTGAAGCTTTCTTT.

The chain is built from TRBV7-8 and TRBJ1-3, with D perhaps matching TRBD1 (6 bases). The CDR3 runs to 14 residues. Trimming left V 3 bases short and J 2 bases short, with 8 bases between. In germline, CDR1 is SGHVS, CDR2 FQNEAQ. The CDR3 loop reads CASSFRGAGNTIYF. The DNA of the CDR3 is TGTGCCAGCAGCTTCAGGGGAGCTGGAAACACCATATATTTT.

The CDR3 sequence is CASSLGQRVFGYTF. The CDR3 DNA reads as TGTGCCAGCAGCTTGGGACAGAGGGTTTTCGGCTACACCTTC. V gene TRBV5-6 combines with J gene TRBJ1-2; TRBD1 is a possible D gene (5 bases). The V end was cut by 0 bases, the J end by 8 bases, with 14 bases between. This CDR3 spans 14 amino acids. Per germline, CDR1 SGHDT and CDR2 YYEEEE. The complete variable domain, with remaining parts taken from reference TRBV5-6 and TRBJ1-2, reads DAGVTQSPTHLIKTRGQQVTLRCSPKSGHDTVSWYQQALGQGPQFIFQYYEEEERQRGNFPDRFSGHQFPNYSSELNVNALLLGDSALYLCASSLGQRVFGYTFGSGTRLTVV.